The 20 T cell receptor beta chains reported below all come from one sample, sequenced in a study of immune evolution from preneoplasia to lung adenocarcinoma. The method was immunoSEQ multiplex PCR; TCRdb's version includes in-frame clones alone and lacks a portion of them. The top ten clones hold roughly 4.5% of a sample with about 14,000 clones, 75% to 85% of them seen once. Material for sequencing was FFPE minimally invasive lung adenocarcinoma tissue. These receptors all come from a person aged 65 to 85 with lung adenocarcinoma.

The V and J genes are TRBV30 and TRBJ2-1; no reliable D call. Germline CDR1 GTSNPN, CDR2 SVGIG (reference sequence). The CDR3 is made up of 14 amino acids. V gave up 3 bases and J gave up 0 bases, with 9 bases separating them. The CDR3 DNA sequence: TGTGCCTGGAGCCTCAGGAGCTCCTACAATGAGCAGTTCTTC. Residues: CAWSLRSSYNEQFF.

CDR3 bases: TGTGCCAGCAGCCAAGAGAGGTTACTAGCGCTCGGGGAGCTGTTTTTT. The encoded protein is CASSQERLLALGELFF. V and J are TRBV4-2 and TRBJ2-2; TRBD2 matches at 7 bases. Germline loops: CDR1 LGHNA, CDR2 YNFKEQ. This CDR3 is built from 16 residues. V lost 0 bases and J lost 7; bases outside the gene matches: 8.

This chain links TRBV15 with TRBJ2-3, with 12 bases aligning to TRBD2. Germline CDR1 reads LNHNV; CDR2 reads YYDKDF (reference sequence). The ends lost 4 bases at V and 3 bases at J; junction bases unmatched: 17. The CDR3 is 20 amino acids. In DNA form, the CDR3 reads TGTGCCACCAGCAAGGTCCCGGGACTAGCGGGTTCGGGTGGGACAGATACGCAGTATTTT. Protein: CATSKVPGLAGSGGTDTQYF.

Of note for this clone: Sequence at one end of the junction differs from germline and may be a read error. The rearrangement joins TRBV7-7 to TRBJ1-5, with 7 bases aligning to TRBD1. The length of the CDR3 is 15 residues. Germline assignment: CDR1 SSHAT and CDR2 FNYEAQ (reference sequence). CDR3 DNA: TGTGCTAGCACGAATACAGGGGATCACAATCAGCCCCAGCATTTT. It is translated as CASTNTGDHNQPQHF.

The gene calls are TRBV7-8 and TRBJ2-1; tentative D call: TRBD1 (5 bases). V dropped 2 bases and J dropped 1 base, with 9 bases sitting between them. The germline V gene has CDR1 SGHVS and CDR2 FQNEAQ. The CDR3 is 15 residues long. DNA of the CDR3: TGTGCCAGCAGCTTACTGCAGGGTTCCTACAATGAGCAGTTCTTC. Translating it yields CASSLLQGSYNEQFF.

This chain uses TRBV28 with TRBJ1-5, with 10 bases aligning to TRBD1. Germline assignment: CDR1 MDHEN and CDR2 SYDVKM. This CDR3 has 16 residues. J was trimmed by 2 bases and V by 3 bases; bases with no gene match: 4. The CDR3 is CASSFFGTGGNQPQHF. CDR3 bases: TGTGCCAGCAGTTTTTTTGGGACAGGGGGCAATCAGCCCCAGCATTTT.

V and J are TRBV30 and TRBJ1-5, with D possibly TRBD1 on 5 matching bases. Germline V lookup: CDR1 GTSNPN, CDR2 SVGIG (reference sequence). The CDR3 sequence is 16 residues long. Deletions cut 2 bases from V and 2 bases from J, with 16 bases between. The CDR3 bases are TGTGCCTGGAGTCCCCGGGGTAGGGGTGGCAATCAGCCCCAGCATTTT. Amino acid sequence: CAWSPRGRGGNQPQHF.

The V and J genes are TRBV19 and TRBJ2-1; D is possibly TRBD2 (5 bases). CDR1 and CDR2 (germline): LNHDA, SQIVND (reference sequence). Trimming pared 4 bases from V and 5 bases from J, leaving 21 bases between. The CDR3 covers 17 residues. Here the CDR3 reads CASSNGGPLDPNNEQFF. DNA for the CDR3: TGTGCCAGTAGTAATGGCGGGCCCTTGGACCCTAACAATGAGCAGTTCTTC.

The chain uses TRBV4-1 and TRBJ2-5, with TRBD1 matching 11 bases. The CDR3 totals 16 residues. V gave up 4 bases and J gave up 3 bases; unmatched junction bases: 7. The germline V gene encodes CDR1 MGHRA and CDR2 YSYEKL. DNA of the CDR3: TGCGCCAGCAGCCCTGGACAGGGGGCCGGGGAAGAGACCCAGTACTTC. Its protein product is CASSPGQGAGEETQYF.

This rearrangement joins TRBV28 to TRBJ2-1; 8 bases line up with TRBD2. CDR1 and CDR2 from the germline V gene are MDHEN and SYDVKM. V shed 6 bases and J 8 bases; nucleotides not matched to a gene: 12. CDR3 length: 15 amino acids. CDR3 residues: CASRTGGAGGDEQFF. The CDR3, as DNA: TGTGCCAGCAGGACCGGGGGGGCGGGAGGCGATGAGCAGTTCTTC.

The CDR3 DNA is TGCAGCGTTCCAACAATGGGCTATGGCTACACCTTC. It codes for CSVPTMGYGYTF. The rearrangement uses TRBV29-1 and TRBJ1-2; D is uncertain. Trimming removed 5 bases from V and 4 bases from J, with 11 bases in between. The CDR3 is made up of 12 amino acids. Germline V gives CDR1 SQVTM, CDR2 ANQGSEA.

This clone has more than one count but fewer than ten. The genes are TRBV4-2 and TRBJ1-4; 7 positions agree with TRBD1. Germline V gene sequence: CDR1 LGHNA, CDR2 YNFKEQ. The CDR3 has 14 amino acids. J was trimmed by 6 bases and V by 5 bases; bases with no gene match: 6. CDR3: CASSFKGADEKLFF. The CDR3 DNA sequence: TGTGCCAGCAGCTTTAAGGGGGCTGATGAAAAACTGTTTTTT.

The chain links TRBV2 to TRBJ1-1; D is unresolved. The ends were cut back, 7 bases at V and 3 bases at J, with 9 bases in the middle. This CDR3 contains 12 residues. The V gene's germline CDR1 is SNHLY and CDR2 FYNNEI. The CDR3 DNA sequence: TGTGCCAGCAATCTGTTGTACACTGAAGCTTTCTTT. Its protein is CASNLLYTEAFF.

The J gene is TRBJ2-1, the V gene TRBV28; 9 bases fit TRBD2. CDR1 and CDR2 from the germline V gene are MDHEN and SYDVKM. The CDR3 contains 14 residues. The V gene end was trimmed by 7 bases and the J gene end by 8 bases; junction bases not matched to a gene: 9. The CDR3: CASMGSGREDEQFF. The DNA for the CDR3 is TGTGCCAGCATGGGTAGCGGGAGAGAGGATGAGCAGTTCTTC.

The V and J genes are TRBV4-2 and TRBJ2-3; tentative D call: TRBD1 (6 bases). Trimming stripped 2 bases from V and 0 bases from J, with 12 bases between. CDR1 is LGHNA and CDR2 is YNFKEQ in the germline V gene. The CDR3 covers 16 residues. The CDR3 coding sequence is TGTGCCAGCAGCCAATATAGGGACATCAGCACAGATACGCAGTATTTT. Protein sequence: CASSQYRDISTDTQYF.

This chain uses TRBV4-2 with TRBJ2-2; D is unresolved. CDR1 and CDR2 from the germline V gene are LGHNA and YNFKEQ. This CDR3 is 19 amino acids long. V was cut by 0 bases and J by 1 base, with 18 bases left in between. The CDR3 reads CASSQDEGSPLGNTGELFF. CDR3 nucleotide sequence: TGTGCCAGCAGCCAAGATGAAGGTAGCCCCCTAGGGAACACCGGGGAGCTGTTTTTT.

The table lists this clone with a count of one. The chain employs TRBV5-1 and TRBJ1-4; TRBD1 aligns across 7 bases. This CDR3 region has 14 residues. After removal of 4 bases from V and 4 bases from J, the junction contained 4 bases not matched to a gene. CDR1 and CDR2 (germline): SGHRS, YFSETQ. CDR3 bases: TGCGCCAGCAGCCCGGGACAGAATAATGAAAAACTGTTTTTT. It translates to CASSPGQNNEKLFF. Drawing the rest from reference TRBV5-1 and TRBJ1-4, the complete variable domain is KAGVTQTPRYLIKTRGQQVTLSCSPISGHRSVSWYQQTPGQGLQFLFEYFSETQRNKGNFPGRFSGRQFSNSRSEMNVSTLELGDSALYLCASSPGQNNEKLFFGSGTQLSVL.

This chain joins TRBV15 and TRBJ1-6; no clear D gene. The CDR3 has 12 residues. Looked up from germline, CDR1 is LNHNV and CDR2 is YYDKDF (reference sequence). The V and J ends lost 3 bases and 9 bases respectively, with 6 bases between them. The DNA for the CDR3 is TGTGCCACCAGCAGCTTTAGTTCACCCCTCCACTTT. This sequence encodes CATSSFSSPLHF.

V is TRBV6-6 and J is TRBJ2-7; TRBD2 matches 8 bases. V gave up 6 bases and J gave up 2 bases; unmatched junction bases: 9. CDR1 is MNHNY, CDR2 SVGAGI, per germline (reference sequence). The CDR3 runs to 15 residues. The CDR3 loop is CASSPFTSGPYEQYF. The CDR3 nucleotides read TGTGCCAGCAGCCCCTTTACTAGCGGACCCTACGAGCAGTACTTC.

The CDR3 coding sequence is TGTGCCAGCAGTAGGGATCAGCCCCAGCATTTT. This sequence encodes CASSRDQPQHF. The V gene is TRBV6-6, the J gene TRBJ1-5; no definite D call. V was clipped by 5 bases and J by 5 bases, with 4 bases between them. Germline values: CDR1 MNHNY, CDR2 SVGAGI (reference sequence). This CDR3 contains 11 residues.